This passage covers 11 T cell receptor beta chains from one sample sequenced in a study of T-cell memory formation after mild COVID-19 listed by TCRdb under 2021. Receptors were amplified or captured by 5' RACE. Sequencing used an Illumina NovaSeq 6000. TCRdb itself trimmed the public reads at Q25 with fastp, ran MiXCR and retained productive beta chains. Each entry is one CDR3 protein sequence, shown with its most common DNA and genes. For this sample there are 350,000 to 450,000 distinct CDR3 sequences; 28% appear just once. The top ten constitute roughly 14% of the sample. The sequenced sample was PBMCs or a T cell subset sorted from them (not recorded which). The receptors were gathered from an adult woman who had mild COVID-19 (a few samples of this study predate the infection). The sample titles of this study are shuffled in the database, so cell type and time point are left out; the donor was told from shared clones.

This clonotype was counted only a few times. The rearrangement uses TRBV5-6 and TRBJ2-5; 7 nucleotides align to TRBD1. The CDR3 runs to 17 residues. The V gene end was trimmed by 2 bases and the J gene end by 2 bases; junction bases not matched to a gene: 12. Germline V gene sequence: CDR1 SGHDT, CDR2 YYEEEE. The CDR3 DNA reads as TGTGCCAGCAGCTTCCAGCAGGGGGTAGGGGGACAAGAGACCCAGTACTTC. It yields the protein CASSFQQGVGGQETQYF.

This sequence joins TRBV7-8 and TRBJ1-2, with TRBD1 matching 8 bases. The CDR3 runs 17 residues. The J segment lost 3 bases and the V segment lost 2 bases, leaving 11 bases of the junction unmatched. CDR1 and CDR2 from the germline V gene are SGHVS and FQNEAQ. CDR3 in DNA: TGTGCCAGCAGCTTATCTCGTCTCGGACAGGGCGACTATGGCTACACCTTC. Encoded protein: CASSLSRLGQGDYGYTF.

The chain couples TRBV28 to TRBJ2-7; no clear D gene. V was clipped by 5 bases and J by 3 bases, with 8 bases between them. The CDR3 has 12 residues. Per germline, CDR1 MDHEN and CDR2 SYDVKM. CDR3 loop: CASSVPNYEQYF. The CDR3 nucleotides read TGTGCCAGCAGTGTCCCCAACTACGAGCAGTACTTC.

This clonotype has only a few counts. The rearrangement links TRBV4-1 to TRBJ2-7, with 8 bases aligning to TRBD1. Germline-derived CDR1 and CDR2 are MGHRA and YSYEKL. Trimming at V came to 4 bases and at J to 1 base, leaving 6 bases not matched to a gene. CDR3 length: 15 residues. The CDR3 reads CASSRSTGASYEQYF. In DNA form, the CDR3 reads TGCGCCAGCAGCCGATCGACAGGGGCTTCCTACGAGCAGTACTTC.

The J gene is TRBJ2-1, the V gene TRBV6-2 or TRBV6-3; D unresolved. This CDR3 has 13 residues. CDR1 and CDR2 (germline): MNHEY, SVGEGT. Trimming took 1 base from V and 6 from J, leaving 7 bases between them. CDR3 sequence reads: CASSYLRLNEQFF. Here the CDR3 DNA reads TGTGCCAGCAGTTACTTGAGGCTCAATGAGCAGTTCTTC.

There are a few counts of this clonotype. The chain is built from TRBV4-1 and TRBJ1-1; D might be TRBD1 (6 bases). V lost 4 bases to trimming and J lost 1 base, with 16 bases between them. Germline V lookup: CDR1 MGHRA, CDR2 YSYEKL. The CDR3 extends over 16 amino acids. The chain's CDR3 is CASSLTSGVSNTEAFF. CDR3 in DNA: TGCGCCAGCAGCCTAACCTCAGGGGTTTCGAACACTGAAGCTTTCTTT.

This chain joins TRBV5-1 and TRBJ2-7, with 14 bases aligning to TRBD2. Losses at the gene ends were 4 bases for V and 3 bases for J; bases not matched to a gene: 9. This CDR3 spans 17 amino acids. Germline loops: CDR1 SGHRS, CDR2 YFSETQ. CDR3 protein: CASSQGTSGSAFYEQYF. CDR3 DNA sequence: TGCGCCAGCAGCCAGGGGACTAGCGGGAGCGCTTTCTACGAGCAGTACTTC.

This clonotype was found a few times. This chain uses TRBV3-1 with TRBJ2-4, with D possibly being TRBD2 (5 bases). The V end was cut by 7 bases, the J end by 16 bases, with 23 bases between. In germline, CDR1 is LGHDT, CDR2 YNNKEL (reference sequence). This CDR3 is 13 amino acids long. CDR3: CASTVGGRLPEYF. The CDR3 coding sequence is TGTGCCAGCACCGTGGGCGGGCGGCTCCCCGAATACTTC.

The chain is built from TRBV9 and TRBJ2-1; maybe TRBD1 (5 bases). Between the trimmed V and J ends, which lost 0 bases and 10 bases, there was a span of 17 bases. CDR3 size: 15 residues. Germline V gene lookup returns CDR1 SGDLS and CDR2 YYNGEE. CDR3 sequence reads: CASSVEVVGRGEQFF. In DNA, the CDR3 is TGTGCCAGCAGCGTAGAGGTGGTCGGAAGGGGCGAGCAGTTCTTC.

In its sample, this clonotype was seen a few times. The rearrangement uses TRBV20-1 and TRBJ1-2; a possible D gene is TRBD1 (6 bases). Germline lookup yields CDR1 DFQATT and CDR2 SNEGSKA (reference sequence). The CDR3 sequence is 12 residues long. The V and J ends lost 1 base and 5 bases respectively, with 8 bases between them. CDR3 protein: CSARGQVYGYTF. The CDR3 DNA is TGCAGTGCTAGAGGACAGGTATATGGCTACACCTTC.

This clonotype was counted ten times or more. V and J are TRBV5-4 and TRBJ2-5; 9 nucleotides align to TRBD1. Trimming cost V 4 bases and J 5 bases; bases outside gene matches: 6. CDR1 SGHNT and CDR2 YYREEE come from the germline V gene (reference sequence). This CDR3 comprises 14 residues. CDR3 sequence reads: CASSPRQGGETQYF. CDR3 DNA sequence: TGTGCCAGCAGCCCCAGACAGGGGGGCGAGACCCAGTACTTC.